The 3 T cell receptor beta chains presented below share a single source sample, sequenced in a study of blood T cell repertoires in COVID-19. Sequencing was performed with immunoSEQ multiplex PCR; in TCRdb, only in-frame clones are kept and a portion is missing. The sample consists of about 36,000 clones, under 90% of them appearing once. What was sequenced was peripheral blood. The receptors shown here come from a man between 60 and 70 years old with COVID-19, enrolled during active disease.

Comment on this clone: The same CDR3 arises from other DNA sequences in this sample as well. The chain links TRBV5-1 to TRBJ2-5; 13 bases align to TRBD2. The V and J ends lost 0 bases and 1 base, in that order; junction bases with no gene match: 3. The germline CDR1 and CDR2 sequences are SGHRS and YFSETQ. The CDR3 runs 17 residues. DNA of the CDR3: TGCGCCAGCAGCTTGGCACTAGCGGGAGGGCCCCAAGAGACCCAGTACTTC. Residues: CASSLALAGGPQETQYF.

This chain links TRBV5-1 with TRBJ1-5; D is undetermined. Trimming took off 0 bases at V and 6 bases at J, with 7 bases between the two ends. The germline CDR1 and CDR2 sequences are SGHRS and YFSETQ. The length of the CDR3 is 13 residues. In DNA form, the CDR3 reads TGCGCCAGCAGCTTGGCCACGGGTCAGCCCCAGCATTTT. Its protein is CASSLATGQPQHF.

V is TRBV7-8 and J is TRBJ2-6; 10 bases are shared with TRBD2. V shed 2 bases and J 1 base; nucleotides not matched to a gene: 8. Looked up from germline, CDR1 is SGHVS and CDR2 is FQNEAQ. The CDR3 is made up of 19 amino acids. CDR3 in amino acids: CASSLRPALAGSGANVLTF. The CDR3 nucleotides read TGTGCCAGCAGCTTAAGGCCCGCACTAGCGGGATCTGGGGCCAACGTCCTGACTTTC.